These T cell receptor beta chains were read from a single sample in a study of T cell changes during pregnancy in multiple sclerosis. The protocol was immunoSEQ multiplex PCR, while the TCRdb copy is restricted to in-frame clones and leaves out a portion. The table has roughly 48,000 clones, roughly 94% seen once. The input for sequencing was CD8+ T cells from peripheral blood mononuclear cells, taken in the first trimester of pregnancy. These receptors originate from a female donor with multiple sclerosis, enrolled in a pregnancy study. The CDR3 runs from the conserved cysteine through the conserved F or W. D genes are given only for firm matches. Clone size appears in some rows only: once, few, many, or a class for an expanded clone.

clone_size	v_call	d_call	j_call	cdr3_nt	cdr3_aa
.	TRBV5-6	.	TRBJ2-3	TGTGCCAGCAGCTTGGCCCCCGGCACAGATACGCAGTATTTT	CASSLAPGTDTQYF
.	TRBV5-6	.	TRBJ2-1	TGTGCCAGCAGCTTGGGAGACAATGAGCAGTTCTTC	CASSLGDNEQFF
.	TRBV2	.	TRBJ1-1	TGTGCCAGCAGTCCATACATGAACACTGAAGCTTTCTTT	CASSPYMNTEAFF
once	TRBV11-2	.	TRBJ1-2	TGTGCCAGCAGCTCCGATTCACTCTATGGCTACACCTTC	CASSSDSLYGYTF
.	TRBV19	.	TRBJ2-7	TGTGCCAGTAGTATAGGCCAGGACGAGCAGTACTTC	CASSIGQDEQYF
.	TRBV4-2	.	TRBJ2-3	TGTGCCAGCAGCCAAGATCGGGGAGATACGCAGTATTTT	CASSQDRGDTQYF
.	TRBV27	.	TRBJ2-1	TGTGCCAGCAGTCCCACCTACAATGAGCAGTTCTTC	CASSPTYNEQFF
.	TRBV5-4	TRBD1	TRBJ2-7	TGTGCCAGCAGCGGACCCGGGACAGGGCCCTACGAGCAGTACTTC	CASSGPGTGPYEQYF
medium-sized	TRBV6-1	TRBD1	TRBJ1-1	TGTGCCAGCAGTGCCGGGACAGGGGGCACTGAAGCTTTCTTT	CASSAGTGGTEAFF
.	TRBV7-9	.	TRBJ1-1	TGTGCCAGCAGCTCGTTCGGACAGCCTGAAGCTTTCTTT	CASSSFGQPEAFF
.	TRBV11-2	.	TRBJ1-1	TGTGCCAGCAGCCTACTACAGGGACAGAACACTGAAGCTTTCTTT	CASSLLQGQNTEAFF
.	TRBV19	.	TRBJ1-2	TGTGCCAGTAGCCTTAGTCTTAACTATGGCTACACCTTC	CASSLSLNYGYTF
.	TRBV19	TRBD1	TRBJ2-1	TGTGCCAGTAGGCCCGGGACAGGTTACAATGAGCAGTTCTTC	CASRPGTGYNEQFF
.	TRBV7-9	.	TRBJ1-1	TGTGCCAGCAGCTTCCGGACAGAGCTCGACACTGAAGCTTTCTTT	CASSFRTELDTEAFF
.	TRBV13	.	TRBJ2-7	TGTGCCAGCAGCTTAGGTCCAACCTACGAGCAGTACTTC	CASSLGPTYEQYF
.	TRBV19	TRBD1	TRBJ1-2	TGTGCCAGTAGTATAGACTTCGGGACAGGGGATGGCTACACCTTC	CASSIDFGTGDGYTF
.	TRBV30	.	TRBJ1-3	TGTGCCTGGTCTGGGGCGGGGGGAGATGGAAACACCATATATTTT	CAWSGAGGDGNTIYF
.	TRBV27	.	TRBJ2-5	TGTGCCAGCAGTTTAGGATCCTCGTCCGGGGAGACCCAGTACTTC	CASSLGSSSGETQYF
.	TRBV7-9	.	TRBJ2-2	TGTGCCAGCAGCTTGGGGGGTATGACCGGGGAGCTGTTTTTT	CASSLGGMTGELFF
once	TRBV5-4	TRBD1	TRBJ2-2	TGTGCCAGCAGCCTTTATGGAGGCAGGGGGCAATTATCCGGGGAGCTGTTTTTT	CASSLYGGRGQLSGELFF
.	TRBV5-1	.	TRBJ1-5	TGCGCCAGCAGCTTGTGGGGGCTTGGGGCTCAGCCCCAGCATTTT	CASSLWGLGAQPQHF
.	TRBV30	TRBD1	TRBJ2-3	TGTGCCTGGAGAATACGGGACAGTAGGGCAGATACGCAGTATTTT	CAWRIRDSRADTQYF
.	TRBV5-1	TRBD2	TRBJ2-7	TGCGCCAGCAGCTTGGCCGGGGAGGGGTCCTACGAGCAGTACTTC	CASSLAGEGSYEQYF
.	TRBV6-1	TRBD2	TRBJ2-7	TGTGCCAGCAGTGAAGGGGTTTGGCGGGAGGGGAGCTACGAGCAGTACTTC	CASSEGVWREGSYEQYF
.	TRBV6-1	TRBD2	TRBJ2-1	TGTGCCGCCCGGGGGGGGAGCTATGAGCAGTTCTTC	CAARGGSYEQFF
.	TRBV4-3	TRBD1	TRBJ2-1	TGCGCCAGCAGCCAAGACGTTGGGACAGCACTTTACAATGAGCAGTTCTTC	CASSQDVGTALYNEQFF
.	TRBV2	.	TRBJ2-1	TGTGCCAGCAGTGCCCGGGGATGGAATGAGCAGTTCTTC	CASSARGWNEQFF
.	TRBV11-2	.	TRBJ2-1	TGTGCCAGCAGCTTTTCAGTCAATGAGCAGTTCTTC	CASSFSVNEQFF
once	TRBV29-1	TRBD1	TRBJ2-6	TGCAGCGTTGAAGATCGGGACAGCCACTCTGGGGCCAACGTCCTGACTTTC	CSVEDRDSHSGANVLTF
.	TRBV25-1	TRBD1	TRBJ2-3	TGTGCCAGCAGCGACAGGGGGGTTGTGACAGATACGCAGTATTTT	CASSDRGVVTDTQYF
.	TRBV2	.	TRBJ1-2	TGTGCCAGCAGTGACAGGGTGAACGGCTACACCTTC	CASSDRVNGYTF
.	TRBV28	.	TRBJ2-7	TGTGCCAGCAGTTTATTGGGGGGGGCAGGGACCTACGAGCAGTACTTC	CASSLLGGAGTYEQYF
.	TRBV19	TRBD1	TRBJ2-3	TGTGCCAGTAGTGTAGGACAGGGCCGAGATACGCAGTATTTT	CASSVGQGRDTQYF
.	TRBV2	.	TRBJ1-3	TGTGCCAGCAGCAACTCGACAAGGATCTCTGGAAACACCATATATTTT	CASSNSTRISGNTIYF
once	TRBV5-1	.	TRBJ2-7	TGCGCCAGCAGCTCCGGGACCGGAGGGTACGAGCAGTACTTC	CASSSGTGGYEQYF
.	TRBV2	.	TRBJ2-2	TGTGCCAGCAGGTTGTCTAGCGAGACCCCCCGCGGGGAGCTGTTTTTT	CASRLSSETPRGELFF
.	TRBV6-5	.	TRBJ1-2	TGTGCCAGCGCCGAAGGGGGAATTAACTATGGCTACACCTTC	CASAEGGINYGYTF
.	TRBV2	.	TRBJ2-7	TGTGCCAGCGCAGAATGGCAGGGCACCTCCTACGAGCAGTACTTC	CASAEWQGTSYEQYF
.	TRBV27	.	TRBJ2-3	TGTGCCAGCAACAAGGACTGGAGCGCTAGCACAGATACGCAGTATTTT	CASNKDWSASTDTQYF
.	TRBV4-3	.	TRBJ2-6	TGCGCCAGCAGCCAAGACCGAGCAGGTTACTCTGGGGCCAACGTCCTGACTTTC	CASSQDRAGYSGANVLTF
.	TRBV30	TRBD1	TRBJ2-7	TGTGCCTGGAGTGCTTCAAGAAGACAGGGTCTTACCTACGAGCAGTACTTC	CAWSASRRQGLTYEQYF
.	TRBV19	.	TRBJ2-3	TGTGCCAGTAGTACTCCACTGGGCCAGTTACTTTCTAGCACAGATACGCAGTATTTT	CASSTPLGQLLSSTDTQYF
once	TRBV9	.	TRBJ1-2	TGTGCCAGCAGCGTTGCCGGGACAAGGGGTTATGGCTACACCTTC	CASSVAGTRGYGYTF
.	TRBV19	.	TRBJ2-1	TGTGCCAGTAGTGATACTCCCTACAATGAGCAGTTCTTC	CASSDTPYNEQFF
.	TRBV7-6	TRBD2	TRBJ2-1	TGTGCCAGCAGCTTCATTCAGACTAGCAGCGCCTACAATGAGCAGTTCTTC	CASSFIQTSSAYNEQFF
few	TRBV4-1	TRBD1	TRBJ1-5	TGCGCCAGCAGCCAAAGGCCAGGACAGGGGGCTTACCAGCCCCAGCATTTT	CASSQRPGQGAYQPQHF
.	TRBV6-1	TRBD2	TRBJ2-7	TGTGCCAGCAGTGAAATAGCGGGCACACCTACCTACGAGCAGTACTTC	CASSEIAGTPTYEQYF
.	TRBV25-1	TRBD2	TRBJ2-1	TGTGCCAGCAGTGAACCGGGACTAGCATACGAGCAGTTCTTC	CASSEPGLAYEQFF
once	TRBV10-3	TRBD2	TRBJ2-1	TGTGCCATCAGTGAGTCGATGGCGGGAGGGCACAATGAGCAGTTCTTC	CAISESMAGGHNEQFF
.	TRBV4-1	TRBD1	TRBJ2-7	TGCGCCAGCAGTCCCAGACAGGGCTCCTACGAGCAGTACTTC	CASSPRQGSYEQYF
few	TRBV5-4	.	TRBJ1-1	TGTGCCAGCAGCTTCAGGGGGAACACTGAAGCTTTCTTT	CASSFRGNTEAFF
.	TRBV9	TRBD1	TRBJ2-3	TGTGCCAGCAGCGCCCAGGGGGCTGATACGCAGTATTTT	CASSAQGADTQYF
.	TRBV2	.	TRBJ2-1	TGTGCCAGCAGTGAAGGCCGTGCCGCGACACCAACCTACAATGAGCAGTTCTTC	CASSEGRAATPTYNEQFF